The source of this T cell receptor beta chain is a study of CD8+ T cells in alopecia areata. Per germline, CDR1 SEHNR and CDR2 FQNEAQ (reference sequence). Trimming took 4 bases from V and 0 from J, leaving 12 bases between them. This CDR3 comprises 15 residues. After isolation, RNA underwent reverse transcription to generate cDNA as the sequencing template. Libraries were prepared by immunoSEQ multiplex PCR; TCRdb keeps only in-frame clonotypes and omits some of them. The data hold about 140,000 clones, with roughly 46% observed a single time. V usage is TRBV7-9 and J usage is TRBJ1-1, with D possibly matching TRBD1 (5 bases). The source material was CD4+ T cells sorted from blood, sampled at week 0. This receptor was identified in a human donor with alopecia areata. The CDR3 DNA is TGTGCCAGCAGCTCGCTGGGGGGGATGAACACTGAAGCTTTCTTT. Translating it yields CASSSLGGMNTEAFF.